Listed below are T cell receptor beta chains from one sample, sequenced in a study of blood T cell repertoires in COVID-19. TCRdb's copy holds only in-frame clones and misses some; the assay was immunoSEQ multiplex PCR. The table lists around 85,000 clones, about 89% of them singletons. Sequences were obtained from PBMCs or T cells enriched from blood (not recorded which). The receptors stem from a woman in her fifties or sixties with acute COVID-19. CDR3s include the opening cysteine and the closing phenylalanine or tryptophan. Fields, in order: clone size, J gene, D gene, V gene, CDR3 DNA, CDR3 protein. A D gene is named only where the DNA matches it firmly. Not all rows give a size; the values are once, few, many and, for expanded clones, a class.

NA,TRBJ2-5,TRBD1,TRBV5-8,TGTGCCAGCAGCCCCTGGGACAGGGGGCGAGAGACCCAGTACTTC,CASSPWDRGRETQYF
NA,TRBJ1-5,NA,TRBV11-1,TGTGCCAGCAGCTTAGGCCGGGGTAGCAATCAGCCCCAGCATTTT,CASSLGRGSNQPQHF
NA,TRBJ1-2,NA,TRBV3-1/TRBV3-2,TGTGCCAGCAGCCAAGAAAGACTCAATGGCTACACCTTC,CASSQERLNGYTF
few,TRBJ1-2,NA,TRBV29-1,TGCAGCGTCCACAGCGGGATAGATGGCTACACCTTC,CSVHSGIDGYTF
NA,TRBJ1-2,NA,TRBV19,TGTGCCAGTAGTACTACCGGGACAATTAAGGGCTATGGCTACACCTTC,CASSTTGTIKGYGYTF
NA,TRBJ2-5,TRBD2,TRBV30,TGTGCCTGGAGCCGGGGGGGAGCCCAAGAGACCCAGTACTTC,CAWSRGGAQETQYF
once,TRBJ2-1,NA,TRBV11-3,TGTGCCAGCAGCTTACTCGGGGGCCTAGCGGACAATGAGCAGTTCTTC,CASSLLGGLADNEQFF
NA,TRBJ1-6,TRBD1,TRBV10-1,TGCGCCAGCCGGACAGGGGTTGATTCACCCCTCCACTTT,CASRTGVDSPLHF
NA,TRBJ2-7,TRBD2,TRBV30,TGTGCCTGGAGTGGTTTAGCGGGGGGCGAGCAGTACTTC,CAWSGLAGGEQYF
once,TRBJ1-1,NA,TRBV11-2,TGTGCCAGCAGCAGCCAGGGGTTGGGCACTGAAGCTTTCTTT,CASSSQGLGTEAFF
NA,TRBJ2-7,TRBD2,TRBV7-2,TGTGCCAGCAGCTTATATCCCTCAGCACGGGAGGTCTCCTACGAGCAGTACTTC,CASSLYPSAREVSYEQYF
NA,TRBJ1-6,NA,TRBV27,TGTGCCAGCAGAGGGGCCACCTATAATTCACCCCTCCACTTT,CASRGATYNSPLHF
NA,TRBJ2-1,NA,TRBV5-5,TGTGCCAGCAGCCTGGGGGTTACGGGGATAAATGAGCAGTTCTTC,CASSLGVTGINEQFF
NA,TRBJ2-6,NA,TRBV15,TGTGCCACCAGCAGATCGGGTTCTGGGGCCAACGTCCTGACTTTC,CATSRSGSGANVLTF
NA,TRBJ2-1,NA,TRBV11-2,TGTGCCAGCAGCTTATGGGCGGGACTCGACCCCAATGAGCAGTTCTTC,CASSLWAGLDPNEQFF
few,TRBJ1-1,NA,TRBV6-5,TGTGCCAGCAGTTACACGGTTTCCTACACTGAAGCTTTCTTT,CASSYTVSYTEAFF
NA,TRBJ1-1,TRBD1,TRBV29-1,TGCAGCGCGGGACAGACGAACACTGAAGCTTTCTTT,CSAGQTNTEAFF
few,TRBJ2-7,TRBD2,TRBV5-1,TGCGCCAGCAGCTCCGCGGGAGCTGGGGAGCAGTACTTC,CASSSAGAGEQYF
NA,TRBJ1-6,NA,TRBV5-1,TGCGCCAGCAGCTTGTTGGGACTTAATAATTCACCCCTCCACTTT,CASSLLGLNNSPLHF
NA,TRBJ2-7,NA,TRBV10-3,TGTGCCACCAAGGACAGCACCTACGAGCAGTACTTC,CATKDSTYEQYF
NA,TRBJ2-7,NA,TRBV9,TGTGCCAGCAGCGTAGAAAGCGGGCTATCCTACGAGCAGTACTTC,CASSVESGLSYEQYF
NA,TRBJ2-7,TRBD1,TRBV5-5,TGTGCCAGCAGCTTGGTGCAGGGGGCCTACGGGCAGTACTTC,CASSLVQGAYGQYF
NA,TRBJ1-3,NA,TRBV5-6,TGTGCCAGCAGCTTGGTAGTTTCTGGAAACACCATATATTTT,CASSLVVSGNTIYF
NA,TRBJ2-7,TRBD2,TRBV7-8,TGTGCCAGCAGCCCCCACAGGGAACCGGGACTAGCGGGAAGGGTGAACGAGCAGTACTTC,CASSPHREPGLAGRVNEQYF